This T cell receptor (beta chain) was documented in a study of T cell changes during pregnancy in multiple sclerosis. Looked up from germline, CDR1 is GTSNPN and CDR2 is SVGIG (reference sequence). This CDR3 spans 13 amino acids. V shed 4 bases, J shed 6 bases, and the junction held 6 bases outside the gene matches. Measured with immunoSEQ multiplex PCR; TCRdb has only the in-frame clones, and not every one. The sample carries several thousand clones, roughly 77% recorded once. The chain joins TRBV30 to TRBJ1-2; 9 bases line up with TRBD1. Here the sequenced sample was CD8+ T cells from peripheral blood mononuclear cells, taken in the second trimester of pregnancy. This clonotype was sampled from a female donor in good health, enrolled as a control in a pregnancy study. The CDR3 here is CAWKGQGLHGYTF. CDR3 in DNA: TGTGCCTGGAAGGGACAGGGTTTACATGGCTACACCTTC.